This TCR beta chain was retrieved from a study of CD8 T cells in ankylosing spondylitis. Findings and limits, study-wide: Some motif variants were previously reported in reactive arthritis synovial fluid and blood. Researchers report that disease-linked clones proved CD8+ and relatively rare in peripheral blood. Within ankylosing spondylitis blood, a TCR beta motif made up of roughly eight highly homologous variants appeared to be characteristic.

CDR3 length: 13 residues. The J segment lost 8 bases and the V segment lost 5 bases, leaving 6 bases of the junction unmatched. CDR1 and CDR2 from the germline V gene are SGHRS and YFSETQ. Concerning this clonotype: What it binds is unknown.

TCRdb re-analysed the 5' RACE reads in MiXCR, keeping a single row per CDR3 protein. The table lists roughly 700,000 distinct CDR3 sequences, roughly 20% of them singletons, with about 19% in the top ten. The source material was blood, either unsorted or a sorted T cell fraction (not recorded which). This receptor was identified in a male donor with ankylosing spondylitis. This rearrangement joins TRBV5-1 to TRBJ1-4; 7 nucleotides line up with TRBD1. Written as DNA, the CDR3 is TGCGCCAGCAGGCCAGGGGGTCGGGAAAAACTGTTTTTT. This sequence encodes CASRPGGREKLFF.